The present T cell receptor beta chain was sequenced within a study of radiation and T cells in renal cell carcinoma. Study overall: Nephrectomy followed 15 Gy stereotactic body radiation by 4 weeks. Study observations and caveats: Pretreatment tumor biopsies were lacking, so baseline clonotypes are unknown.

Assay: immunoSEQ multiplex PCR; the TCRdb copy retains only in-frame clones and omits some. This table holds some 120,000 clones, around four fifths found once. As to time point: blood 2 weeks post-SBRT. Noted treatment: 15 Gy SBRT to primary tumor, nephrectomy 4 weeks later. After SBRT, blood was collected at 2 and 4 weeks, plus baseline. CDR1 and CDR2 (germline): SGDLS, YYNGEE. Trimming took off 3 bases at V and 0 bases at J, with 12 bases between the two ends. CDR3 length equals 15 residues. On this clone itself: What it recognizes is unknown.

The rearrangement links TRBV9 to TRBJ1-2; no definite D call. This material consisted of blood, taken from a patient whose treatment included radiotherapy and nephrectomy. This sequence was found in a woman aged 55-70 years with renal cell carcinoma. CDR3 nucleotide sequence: TGTGCCAGCAGCGCCGAGGACCGAACTAACTATGGCTACACCTTC. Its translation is CASSAEDRTNYGYTF.